This T cell receptor (beta chain) was profiled in a study of T cell responses to AZD1222 COVID-19 vaccine. This CDR3 has 13 residues. The V end was cut by 1 base, the J end by 8 bases, with 9 bases between. Germline lookup yields CDR1 SEHNR and CDR2 FQNEAQ (reference sequence). Clones were sequenced by immunoSEQ multiplex PCR, and TCRdb holds only the in-frame ones, with some missing. The repertoire holds more than 70,000 clones, with approximately 90% as singletons. The chain combines TRBV7-9 with TRBJ1-3; no clear D. Source: peripheral blood, taken 28 days after the second AZD1222 dose. The clonotype comes from an adult who received the AZD1222 COVID-19 vaccine. CDR3 amino acids: CASSLEGADTIYF. CDR3 nucleotide sequence: TGTGCCAGCAGCTTAGAGGGTGCGGACACCATATATTTT.